This T cell receptor beta chain was recovered during a study of shared clonotypes between healthy human individuals. The CDR3 is made up of 13 amino acids. Trimming left V 2 bases short and J 7 bases short, with 9 bases between. Germline V gene sequence: CDR1 KGHSH, CDR2 LQKENI. Methods used by the authors: There were no quality scores in the junction-only immunoSEQ sequences, so filtering differed. Sequencing was performed with immunoSEQ multiplex PCR; in TCRdb, only in-frame clones are kept and a portion is missing. V and J calls plus clone size are reproduced from that table; the DNA served to infer D and trimming. The table has about 380,000 clones, about 97% seen once. Concerning this clone: The same CDR3 arises from other DNA sequences in this sample as well.

The V call is TRBV18, the J call TRBJ1-5; D gene unclear. Sequencing input: memory CD8+ T cells sorted from blood. Regarding subset: CD45RO+ cells pooled with CCR7-negative TemRA cells. The clonotype comes from a man aged 25-40 years in good health. CDR3 sequence (DNA): TGTGCCAGCTCACCAGGGGAGGGACAGCCCCAGCATTTT. Translation: CASSPGEGQPQHF.